The following is a TCR beta chain sequence with its context. V dropped 4 bases and J dropped 4; count of bases not matched to a gene: 13. CDR1 is SGHTS, CDR2 YDEGEE, per germline. This CDR3 has 16 amino acids. In the authors' workflow: It was from reference gene primer amplification that nucleated cell counts were estimated. The data were produced by immunoSEQ multiplex PCR, yet TCRdb's version contains in-frame clones alone and is incomplete. V and J calls plus clone size are reproduced from that table; the DNA served to infer D and trimming. Here the sample spans a few hundred thousand clones, 88% being singletons. The sample comes from a study of blood T cell repertoires in COVID-19. As for the study in general: The United States, Italy and Spain provided the acute and convalescent COVID-19 samples.

The gene calls are TRBV5-8 and TRBJ1-1; 7 bases align to TRBD1. This sequence was found in a woman aged 45-59 years with active or convalescent COVID-19. Input material: peripheral blood. CDR3 region: CASSTRWNRGGTEAFF. DNA of the CDR3: TGTGCCAGCAGCACACGGTGGAACAGGGGTGGCACTGAAGCTTTCTTT.